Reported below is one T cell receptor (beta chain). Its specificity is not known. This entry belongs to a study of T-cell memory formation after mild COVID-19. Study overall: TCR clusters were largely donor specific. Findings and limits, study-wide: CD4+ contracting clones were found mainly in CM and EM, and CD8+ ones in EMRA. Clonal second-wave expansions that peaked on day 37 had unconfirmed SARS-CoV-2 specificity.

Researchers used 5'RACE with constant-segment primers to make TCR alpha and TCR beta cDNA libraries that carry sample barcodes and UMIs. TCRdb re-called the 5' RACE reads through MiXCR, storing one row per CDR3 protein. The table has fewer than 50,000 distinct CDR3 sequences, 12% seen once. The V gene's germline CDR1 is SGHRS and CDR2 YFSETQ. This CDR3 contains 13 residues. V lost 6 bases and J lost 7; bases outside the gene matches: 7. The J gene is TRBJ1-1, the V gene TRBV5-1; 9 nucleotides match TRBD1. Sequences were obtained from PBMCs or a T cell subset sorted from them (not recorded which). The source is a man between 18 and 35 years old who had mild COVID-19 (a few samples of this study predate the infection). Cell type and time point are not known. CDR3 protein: CASTSGQGSEAFF. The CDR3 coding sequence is TGCGCCAGCACTTCGGGACAGGGTAGTGAAGCTTTCTTT.